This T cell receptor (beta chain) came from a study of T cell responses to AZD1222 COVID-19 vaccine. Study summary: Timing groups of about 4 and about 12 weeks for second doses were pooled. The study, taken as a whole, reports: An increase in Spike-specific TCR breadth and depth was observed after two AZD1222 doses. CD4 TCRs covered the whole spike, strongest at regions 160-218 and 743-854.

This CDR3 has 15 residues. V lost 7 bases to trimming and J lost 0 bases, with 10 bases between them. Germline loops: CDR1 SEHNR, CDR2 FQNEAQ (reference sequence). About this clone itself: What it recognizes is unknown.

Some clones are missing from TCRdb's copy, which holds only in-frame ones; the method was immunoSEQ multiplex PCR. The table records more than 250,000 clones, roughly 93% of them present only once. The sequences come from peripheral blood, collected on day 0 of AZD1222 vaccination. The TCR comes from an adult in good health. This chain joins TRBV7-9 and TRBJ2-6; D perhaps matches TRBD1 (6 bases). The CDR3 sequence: CASNNRDSGANVLTF. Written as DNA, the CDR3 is TGTGCCAGCAACAACAGGGACTCTGGGGCCAACGTCCTGACTTTC.